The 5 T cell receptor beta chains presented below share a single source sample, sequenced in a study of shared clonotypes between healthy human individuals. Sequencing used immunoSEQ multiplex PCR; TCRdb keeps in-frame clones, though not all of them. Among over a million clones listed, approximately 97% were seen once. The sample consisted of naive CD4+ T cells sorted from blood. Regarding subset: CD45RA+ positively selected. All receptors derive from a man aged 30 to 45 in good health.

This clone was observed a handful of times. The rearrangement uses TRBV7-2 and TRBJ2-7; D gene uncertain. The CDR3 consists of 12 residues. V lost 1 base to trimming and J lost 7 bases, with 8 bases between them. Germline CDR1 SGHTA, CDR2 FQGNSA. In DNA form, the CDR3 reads TGTGCCAGCAGCTTAGACATCGCGGAGCAGTACTTC. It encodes CASSLDIAEQYF. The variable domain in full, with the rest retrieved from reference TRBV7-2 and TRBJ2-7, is GAGVSQSPSNKVTEKGKDVELRCDPISGHTALYWYRQSLGQGLEFLIYFQGNSAPDKSGLPSDRFSAERTGGSVSTLTIQRTQQEDSAVYLCASSLDIAEQYFGPGTRLTVT.

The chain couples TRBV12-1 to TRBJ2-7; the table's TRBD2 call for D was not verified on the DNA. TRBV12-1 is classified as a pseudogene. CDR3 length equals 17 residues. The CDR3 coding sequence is TGTGCCAGCAGCTCCACGGGAGGGACTAGCGGCCCCTACGAGCAGTACTTC. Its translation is CASSSTGGTSGPYEQYF.

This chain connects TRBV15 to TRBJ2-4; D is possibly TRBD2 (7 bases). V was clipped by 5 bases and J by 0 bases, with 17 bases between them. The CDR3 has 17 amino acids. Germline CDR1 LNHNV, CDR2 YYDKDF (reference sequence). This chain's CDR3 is CATSGAGGALAKNIQYF. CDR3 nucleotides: TGTGCCACCAGCGGGGCTGGGGGGGCCCTAGCCAAAAACATTCAGTACTTC.

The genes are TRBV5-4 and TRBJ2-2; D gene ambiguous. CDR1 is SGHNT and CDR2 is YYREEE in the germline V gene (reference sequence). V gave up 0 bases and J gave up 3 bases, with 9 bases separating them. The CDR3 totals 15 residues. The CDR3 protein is CASSLESGHTGELFF. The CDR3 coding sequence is TGTGCCAGCAGCTTGGAATCGGGTCACACCGGGGAGCTGTTTTTT.

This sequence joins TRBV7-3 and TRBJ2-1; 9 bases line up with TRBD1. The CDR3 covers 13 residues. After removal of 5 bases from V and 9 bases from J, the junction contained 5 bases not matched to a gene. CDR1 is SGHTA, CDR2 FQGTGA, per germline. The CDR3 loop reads CASSRGQGSEQFF. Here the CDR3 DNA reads TGTGCCAGCAGCCGGGGACAGGGCAGTGAGCAGTTCTTC.